This TCR beta chain was sequenced during a study of shared clonotypes between healthy human individuals. Study-level information: A couple of female and a few male donors aged 18 to 49 were enrolled.

The CDR3 contains 15 residues. The V and J ends lost 2 bases and 1 base, in that order; junction bases with no gene match: 3. Per germline, CDR1 KGHSH and CDR2 LQKENI. Sequenced by immunoSEQ multiplex PCR; TCRdb stores in-frame clones only, minus some. The table records roughly 1.4 million clones, 98% of them present only once. J is TRBJ2-7 and V is TRBV18; 9 nucleotides agree with TRBD1. Input material: naive CD4+ T cells sorted from blood. Stated subset: CD45RA+ positively selected. This TCR derives from a man between 25 and 39 years old in good health. Written as DNA, the CDR3 is TGTGCCAGCTCACCATGGACAGGGGCATCCTACGAGCAGTACTTC. This codes for CASSPWTGASYEQYF.